The present T cell receptor (beta chain) was sequenced within a study of identical twins. Broader study findings: Findings came from cross-sectional statistics, without long-term follow-up of donors. Some out-of-frame alpha sequences were shared by twins, and these showed excess low generation probability. Reduced insertions were recorded for abundant cord blood beta clonotypes, with no such pattern in memory repertoires.

Through template switching, a universal primer site was introduced, and the cDNA contained unique molecular identifiers. One entry per CDR3 protein results from TCRdb running MiXCR on the 5' RACE reads. The sample has 200,000 to 250,000 distinct CDR3 sequences, approximately 7.3% seen once. This clonotype showed up just a few times. Its target is unknown. J was trimmed by 3 bases and V by 8 bases; bases with no gene match: 14. CDR1 is SGHTA and CDR2 is FQGNSA in the germline V gene. CDR3 length equals 17 residues. The sample was also linked to a second study, of yellow fever vaccine responses in identical twins.

Sequences were obtained from CD8+ T cells sorted from blood. This chain connects TRBV7-2 to TRBJ2-1; 9 nucleotides align to TRBD2. The source is a woman between 18 and 29 years old in good health. CDR3 in amino acids: CASGPQILAGYYNEQFF. The CDR3 bases are TGTGCCAGCGGACCTCAAATACTAGCGGGCTACTACAATGAGCAGTTCTTC.